This TCR beta chain originates from a study of T cell repertoires in cytomegalovirus infection. CDR1 SGHRS and CDR2 YFSETQ come from the germline V gene. The CDR3 runs to 14 residues. Concerning this clonotype: Compared with germline, one end of the junction differs, possibly owing to a read error.

TCRdb analysed the reads with MiXCR anew, one entry per CDR3 protein. The sample holds approximately 250,000 distinct CDR3 sequences, around 6.6% seen once. Sequencing was performed on PBMCs. V usage is TRBV5-1 and J usage is TRBJ1-6, with D possibly being TRBD1 (5 bases). The receptor's source is a human donor in good health (CMV status not recorded). Some clones in this sample may be carry-over from other donors' samples. In DNA, the CDR3 is TGCGCCGGCAGTAACCGGGACGGAGCTTCACCCCTCCACTTT. It codes for CAGSNRDGASPLHF.